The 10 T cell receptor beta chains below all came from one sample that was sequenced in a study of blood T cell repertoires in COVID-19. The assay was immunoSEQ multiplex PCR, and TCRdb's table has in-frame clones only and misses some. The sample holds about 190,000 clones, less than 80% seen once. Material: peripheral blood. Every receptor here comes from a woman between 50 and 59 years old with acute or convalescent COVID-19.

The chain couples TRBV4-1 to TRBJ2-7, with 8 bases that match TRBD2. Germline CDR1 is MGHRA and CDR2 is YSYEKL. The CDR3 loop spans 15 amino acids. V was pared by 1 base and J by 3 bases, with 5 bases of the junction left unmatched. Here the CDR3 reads CASSQGPSGSYEQYF. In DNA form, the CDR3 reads TGCGCCAGCAGCCAAGGTCCCAGCGGGAGCTACGAGCAGTACTTC.

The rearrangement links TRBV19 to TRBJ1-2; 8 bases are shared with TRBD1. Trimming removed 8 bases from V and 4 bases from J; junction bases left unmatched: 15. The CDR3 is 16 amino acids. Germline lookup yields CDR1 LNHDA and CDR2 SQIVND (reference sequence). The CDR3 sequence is CASFTPGTGFPYGYTF. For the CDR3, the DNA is TGTGCCAGTTTTACGCCCGGGACAGGATTCCCCTATGGCTACACCTTC.

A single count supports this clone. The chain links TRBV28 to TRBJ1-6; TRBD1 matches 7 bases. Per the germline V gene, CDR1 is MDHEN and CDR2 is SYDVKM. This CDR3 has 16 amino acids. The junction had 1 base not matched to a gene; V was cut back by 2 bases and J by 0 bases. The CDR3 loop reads CASSLEGASYNSPLHF. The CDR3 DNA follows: TGTGCCAGCAGTTTAGAGGGGGCCTCCTATAATTCACCCCTCCACTTT.

For the CDR3, the DNA is TGTGCCAGTAGGACAGCGACAAAACCGGACGGCTACACCTTC. This sequence encodes CASRTATKPDGYTF. This sequence joins TRBV19 and TRBJ1-2; weak D call: TRBD1 (5 bases). Trimming cost V 6 bases and J 8 bases, with 19 bases left between them. This CDR3 has 14 amino acids. Germline V gene lookup returns CDR1 LNHDA and CDR2 SQIVND (reference sequence).

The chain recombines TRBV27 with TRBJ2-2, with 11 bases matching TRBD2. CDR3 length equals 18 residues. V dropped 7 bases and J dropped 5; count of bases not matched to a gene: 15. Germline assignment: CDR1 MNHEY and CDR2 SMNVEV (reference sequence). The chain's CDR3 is CASTTPLGVAGGTGELFF. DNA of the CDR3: TGTGCCAGCACAACTCCCCTGGGGGTAGCGGGAGGGACCGGGGAGCTGTTTTTT.

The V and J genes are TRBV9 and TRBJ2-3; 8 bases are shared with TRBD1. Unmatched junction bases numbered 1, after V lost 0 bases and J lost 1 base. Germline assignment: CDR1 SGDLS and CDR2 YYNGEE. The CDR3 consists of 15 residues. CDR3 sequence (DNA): TGTGCCAGCAGCGTAGCGGACAGGGGCACAGATACGCAGTATTTT. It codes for CASSVADRGTDTQYF.

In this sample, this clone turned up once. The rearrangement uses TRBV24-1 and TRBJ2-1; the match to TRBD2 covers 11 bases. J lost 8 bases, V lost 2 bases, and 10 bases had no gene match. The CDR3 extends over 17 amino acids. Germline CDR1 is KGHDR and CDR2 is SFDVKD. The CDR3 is CATSDSLLAGVAYEQFF. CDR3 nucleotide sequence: TGTGCCACCAGTGATTCATTACTAGCGGGAGTAGCCTATGAGCAGTTCTTC.

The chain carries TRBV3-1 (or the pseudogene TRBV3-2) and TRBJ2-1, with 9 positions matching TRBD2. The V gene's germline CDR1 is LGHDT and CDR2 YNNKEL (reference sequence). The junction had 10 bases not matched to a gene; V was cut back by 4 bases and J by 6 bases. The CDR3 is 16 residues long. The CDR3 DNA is TGTGCCAGCAGCCGATTTACTAGCGGGCGAGGCAATGAGCAGTTCTTC. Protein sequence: CASSRFTSGRGNEQFF.

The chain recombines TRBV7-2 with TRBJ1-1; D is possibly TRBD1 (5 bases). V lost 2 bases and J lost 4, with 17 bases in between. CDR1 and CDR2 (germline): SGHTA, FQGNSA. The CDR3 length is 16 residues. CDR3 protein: CASSLIARVRLTEAFF. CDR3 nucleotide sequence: TGTGCCAGCAGCTTAATCGCCAGGGTGAGGCTCACTGAAGCTTTCTTT.

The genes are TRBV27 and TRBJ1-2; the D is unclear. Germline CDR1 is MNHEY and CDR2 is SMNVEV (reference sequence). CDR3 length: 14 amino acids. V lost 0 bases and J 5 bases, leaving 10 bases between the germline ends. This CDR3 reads CASSLSRDEYGYTF. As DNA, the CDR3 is TGTGCCAGCAGTTTATCGAGGGATGAATATGGCTACACCTTC.